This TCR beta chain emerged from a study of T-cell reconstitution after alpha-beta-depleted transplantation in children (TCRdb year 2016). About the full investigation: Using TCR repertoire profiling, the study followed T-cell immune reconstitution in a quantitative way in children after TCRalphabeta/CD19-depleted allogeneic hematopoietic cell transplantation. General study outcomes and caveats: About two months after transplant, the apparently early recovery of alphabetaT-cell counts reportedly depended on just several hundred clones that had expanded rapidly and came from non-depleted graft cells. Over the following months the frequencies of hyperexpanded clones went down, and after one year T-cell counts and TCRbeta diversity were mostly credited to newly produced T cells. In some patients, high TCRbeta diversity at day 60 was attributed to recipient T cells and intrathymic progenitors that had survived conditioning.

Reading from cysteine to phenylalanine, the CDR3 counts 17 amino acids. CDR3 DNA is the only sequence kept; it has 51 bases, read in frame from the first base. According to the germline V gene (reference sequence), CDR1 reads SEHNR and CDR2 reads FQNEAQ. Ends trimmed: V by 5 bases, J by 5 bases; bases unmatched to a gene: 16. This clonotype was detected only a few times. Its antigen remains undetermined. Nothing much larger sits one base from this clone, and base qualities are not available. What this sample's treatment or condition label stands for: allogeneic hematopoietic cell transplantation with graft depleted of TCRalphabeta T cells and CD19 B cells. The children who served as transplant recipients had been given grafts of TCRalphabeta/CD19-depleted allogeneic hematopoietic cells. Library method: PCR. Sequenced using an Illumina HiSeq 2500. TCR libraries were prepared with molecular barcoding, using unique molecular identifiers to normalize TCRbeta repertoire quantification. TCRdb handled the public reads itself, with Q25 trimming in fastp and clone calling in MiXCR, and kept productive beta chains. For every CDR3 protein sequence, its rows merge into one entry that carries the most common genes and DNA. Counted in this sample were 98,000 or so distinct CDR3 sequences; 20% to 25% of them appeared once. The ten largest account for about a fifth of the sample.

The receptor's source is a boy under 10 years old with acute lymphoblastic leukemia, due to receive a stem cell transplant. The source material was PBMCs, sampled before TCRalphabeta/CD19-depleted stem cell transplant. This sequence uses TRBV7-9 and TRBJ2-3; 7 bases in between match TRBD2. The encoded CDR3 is CASSVRNLAERVDTQYF. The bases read TGTGCCAGCAGCGTCAGAAACCTAGCGGAGCGTGTAGATACGCAGTATTTT.